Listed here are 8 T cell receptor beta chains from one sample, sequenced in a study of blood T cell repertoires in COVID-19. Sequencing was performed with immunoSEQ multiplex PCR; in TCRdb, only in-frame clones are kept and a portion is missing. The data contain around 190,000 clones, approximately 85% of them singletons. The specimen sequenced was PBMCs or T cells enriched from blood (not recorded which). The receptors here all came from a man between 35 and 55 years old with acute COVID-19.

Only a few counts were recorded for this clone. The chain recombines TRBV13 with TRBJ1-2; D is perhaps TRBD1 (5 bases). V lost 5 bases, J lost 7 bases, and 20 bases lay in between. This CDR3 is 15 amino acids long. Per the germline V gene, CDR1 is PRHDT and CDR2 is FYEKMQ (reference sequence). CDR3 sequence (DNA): TGTGCCAGCAGCCCAGCCGGGGGGAGACTCCTTGGCTACACCTTC. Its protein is CASSPAGGRLLGYTF.

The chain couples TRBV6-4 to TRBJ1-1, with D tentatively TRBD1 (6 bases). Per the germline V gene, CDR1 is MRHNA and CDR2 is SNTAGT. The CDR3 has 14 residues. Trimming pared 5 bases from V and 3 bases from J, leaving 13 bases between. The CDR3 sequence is CASSPGSGDTEAFF. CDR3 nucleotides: TGTGCCAGCAGTCCTGGGTCAGGGGACACTGAAGCTTTCTTT.

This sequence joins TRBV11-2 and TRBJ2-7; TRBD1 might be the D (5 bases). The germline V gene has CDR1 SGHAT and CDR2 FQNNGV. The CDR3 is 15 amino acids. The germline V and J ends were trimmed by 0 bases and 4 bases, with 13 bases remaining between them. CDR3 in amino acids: CASSLETVPSYEQYF. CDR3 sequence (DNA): TGTGCCAGCAGCTTAGAGACAGTCCCCTCGTACGAGCAGTACTTC.

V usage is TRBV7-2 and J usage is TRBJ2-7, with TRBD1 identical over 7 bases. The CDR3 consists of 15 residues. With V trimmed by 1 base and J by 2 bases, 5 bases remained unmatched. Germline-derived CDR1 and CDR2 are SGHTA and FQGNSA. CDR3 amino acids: CASSLGPTGTYEQYF. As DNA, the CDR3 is TGTGCCAGCAGCTTAGGCCCGACAGGGACCTACGAGCAGTACTTC.

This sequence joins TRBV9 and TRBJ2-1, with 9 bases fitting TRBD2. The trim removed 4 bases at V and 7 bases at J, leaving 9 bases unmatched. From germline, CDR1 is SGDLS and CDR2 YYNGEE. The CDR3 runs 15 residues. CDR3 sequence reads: CASSHGSGRNNEQFF. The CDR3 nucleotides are TGTGCCAGCAGCCACGGGAGCGGGAGGAATAATGAGCAGTTCTTC.

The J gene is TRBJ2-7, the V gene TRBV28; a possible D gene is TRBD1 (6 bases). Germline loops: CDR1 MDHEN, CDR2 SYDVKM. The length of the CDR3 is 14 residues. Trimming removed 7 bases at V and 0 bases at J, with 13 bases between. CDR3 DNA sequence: TGTGCCAGCACCACTCAGGGGAGCTCCTACGAGCAGTACTTC. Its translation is CASTTQGSSYEQYF.

The CDR3: CASSVRETQYF. The CDR3 nucleotides are TGTGCCAGCAGCGTTCGAGAGACCCAGTACTTC. The genes are TRBV11-2 and TRBJ2-5; D call uncertain. Deletions cut 5 bases from V and 4 bases from J, with 5 bases between. CDR1 is SGHAT, CDR2 FQNNGV, per germline. CDR3 size: 11 residues. Using reference TRBV11-2 and TRBJ2-5 for the parts outside the CDR3, the full variable domain is EAGVAQSPRYKIIEKRQSVAFWCNPISGHATLYWYQQILGQGPKLLIQFQNNGVVDDSQLPKDRFSAERLKGVDSTLKIQPAKLEDSAVYLCASSVRETQYFGPGTRLLVL.

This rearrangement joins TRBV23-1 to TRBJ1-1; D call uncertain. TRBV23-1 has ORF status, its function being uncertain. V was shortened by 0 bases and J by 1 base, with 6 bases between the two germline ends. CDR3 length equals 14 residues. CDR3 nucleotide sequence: TGCGCCAGCAGTCAATCGAACGGGAACACTGAAGCTTTCTTT. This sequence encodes CASSQSNGNTEAFF.